The rows below give T cell receptor beta chains drawn from one sample of a study of cytomegalovirus exposure and HLA in healthy donors. Sequencing used immunoSEQ multiplex PCR; TCRdb keeps in-frame clones, though not all of them. The sample records more than 95,000 clones, approximately 82% being singletons. The material sequenced was PBMCs. The receptors come from a man between 40 and 49 years old in good health and CMV-seropositive. The CDR3 runs from the conserved cysteine through the conserved F or W. The D gene is left open where the match is weak. Clone size is stated in some rows and not others, as once, few, many or a class when expanded.

v_gene: TRBV4-3; j_gene: TRBJ2-7; d_gene: .; abundance: .; CDR3aa: CASSQDEGPDDSEQYF; CDR3nt: TGCGCCAGCAGCCAAGATGAAGGGCCGGATGACAGCGAGCAGTACTTC
v_gene: TRBV7-3; j_gene: TRBJ2-7; d_gene: .; abundance: .; CDR3aa: CASSATRGSEQYF; CDR3nt: TGTGCCAGCAGCGCGACCCGAGGGTCCGAGCAGTACTTC
v_gene: TRBV7-8; j_gene: TRBJ2-7; d_gene: TRBD2; abundance: few; CDR3aa: CASSPREGAYEQYF; CDR3nt: TGTGCCAGCAGCCCCCGGGAGGGGGCCTACGAGCAGTACTTC
v_gene: TRBV27; j_gene: TRBJ2-2; d_gene: .; abundance: few; CDR3aa: CASSGLNTGELFF; CDR3nt: TGTGCCAGCTCGGGACTTAACACCGGGGAGCTGTTTTTT
v_gene: TRBV5-6; j_gene: TRBJ2-1; d_gene: .; abundance: .; CDR3aa: CASSSDTRSYNEQFF; CDR3nt: TGTGCCAGCAGCTCGGACACCCGCTCCTACAATGAGCAGTTCTTC
v_gene: TRBV11-1; j_gene: TRBJ2-5; d_gene: TRBD2; abundance: .; CDR3aa: CASSWGLAGDGETQYF; CDR3nt: TGTGCCAGCAGTTGGGGACTAGCGGGGGACGGGGAGACCCAGTACTTC
v_gene: TRBV11-3; j_gene: TRBJ2-2; d_gene: TRBD1; abundance: .; CDR3aa: CASSPGQGANTGELFF; CDR3nt: TGTGCCAGCAGCCCCGGACAGGGGGCGAACACCGGGGAGCTGTTTTTT
v_gene: TRBV30; j_gene: TRBJ2-7; d_gene: TRBD1; abundance: .; CDR3aa: CAWSRDRGLEQYF; CDR3nt: TGTGCCTGGAGCCGGGACAGGGGTCTCGAGCAGTACTTC
v_gene: TRBV7-3; j_gene: TRBJ1-2; d_gene: TRBD1; abundance: .; CDR3aa: CASSSITGVGYTF; CDR3nt: TGTGCCAGCAGCTCCATAACAGGGGTTGGCTACACCTTC
v_gene: TRBV4-2; j_gene: TRBJ2-3; d_gene: TRBD2; abundance: .; CDR3aa: CASSPRLAGGSSDTQYF; CDR3nt: TGTGCCAGCAGCCCACGACTAGCGGGGGGCTCATCGGATACGCAGTATTTT
v_gene: TRBV7-6; j_gene: TRBJ2-2; d_gene: .; abundance: .; CDR3aa: CASSWLGNTGELFF; CDR3nt: TGTGCCAGCAGCTGGCTAGGGAACACCGGGGAGCTGTTTTTT
v_gene: TRBV19; j_gene: TRBJ2-5; d_gene: TRBD2; abundance: .; CDR3aa: CASSLPLTSGRNHPWARETQYF; CDR3nt: TGTGCCAGTAGTCTCCCGCTGACTAGCGGGAGGAACCATCCTTGGGCGCGGGAGACCCAGTACTTC
v_gene: TRBV5-5; j_gene: TRBJ2-1; d_gene: .; abundance: .; CDR3aa: CASSPGITHSYNEQFF; CDR3nt: TGTGCCAGCAGCCCCGGGATTACCCACTCCTACAATGAGCAGTTCTTC
v_gene: TRBV28; j_gene: TRBJ2-7; d_gene: TRBD1; abundance: .; CDR3aa: CASSWTGGKYEQYF; CDR3nt: TGTGCCAGCAGTTGGACAGGGGGCAAATACGAGCAGTACTTC
v_gene: TRBV5-1; j_gene: TRBJ1-1; d_gene: TRBD1; abundance: .; CDR3aa: CASSINRGTEAFF; CDR3nt: TGCGCCAGCAGCATTAACAGGGGCACTGAAGCTTTCTTT
v_gene: TRBV5-6; j_gene: TRBJ1-1; d_gene: .; abundance: .; CDR3aa: CASSRGFTEAFF; CDR3nt: TGTGCCAGCAGCCGGGGGTTCACTGAAGCTTTCTTT
v_gene: TRBV6-5; j_gene: TRBJ2-7; d_gene: .; abundance: .; CDR3aa: CASRGAYEQYF; CDR3nt: TGTGCCAGCAGAGGGGCCTACGAGCAGTACTTC
v_gene: TRBV25-1; j_gene: TRBJ1-1; d_gene: .; abundance: .; CDR3aa: CASSYARGTEAFF; CDR3nt: TGTGCCAGCAGCTATGCGAGGGGGACTGAAGCTTTCTTT
v_gene: TRBV4-3; j_gene: TRBJ2-2; d_gene: TRBD2; abundance: few; CDR3aa: CASSQDPGGANPGELFF; CDR3nt: TGCGCCAGCAGCCAAGATCCCGGGGGGGCCAATCCCGGGGAGCTGTTTTTT
v_gene: TRBV18; j_gene: TRBJ2-2; d_gene: .; abundance: once; CDR3aa: CASSSGHGPTGELFF; CDR3nt: TGTGCCAGCTCATCTGGACATGGACCCACCGGGGAGCTGTTTTTT
v_gene: TRBV7-3; j_gene: TRBJ2-7; d_gene: .; abundance: .; CDR3aa: CASSLTAGGYEQYF; CDR3nt: TGTGCCAGCAGCTTAACGGCTGGGGGGTACGAGCAGTACTTC
v_gene: TRBV4-2; j_gene: TRBJ2-5; d_gene: TRBD2; abundance: .; CDR3aa: CASSQGSTSGQETQYF; CDR3nt: TGTGCCAGCAGCCAAGGATCGACTAGCGGGCAAGAGACCCAGTACTTC
v_gene: TRBV4-2; j_gene: TRBJ2-2; d_gene: .; abundance: .; CDR3aa: CASSPPGTGELFF; CDR3nt: TGTGCCAGCAGCCCCCCGGGGACCGGGGAGCTGTTTTTT
v_gene: TRBV6-5; j_gene: TRBJ2-7; d_gene: .; abundance: .; CDR3aa: CASNPTGRKEQYF; CDR3nt: TGTGCCAGCAACCCGACAGGTCGTAAAGAGCAGTACTTC
v_gene: TRBV27; j_gene: TRBJ2-1; d_gene: TRBD2; abundance: once; CDR3aa: CASSIPPGLANEQFF; CDR3nt: TGTGCCAGCAGTATTCCACCGGGACTAGCCAATGAGCAGTTCTTC
v_gene: TRBV11-2; j_gene: TRBJ2-7; d_gene: TRBD2; abundance: few; CDR3aa: CASSLVAGAVWEQYF; CDR3nt: TGTGCCAGCAGCTTAGTAGCGGGAGCCGTGTGGGAGCAGTACTTC
v_gene: TRBV7-2; j_gene: TRBJ1-1; d_gene: .; abundance: .; CDR3aa: CASSLDSLPGLNTEAFF; CDR3nt: TGTGCCAGCAGCTTAGATTCATTGCCAGGGCTTAACACTGAAGCTTTCTTT
v_gene: TRBV29-1; j_gene: TRBJ2-2; d_gene: .; abundance: .; CDR3aa: CSVERGTGELFF; CDR3nt: TGCAGCGTTGAACGGGGCACCGGGGAGCTGTTTTTT
v_gene: TRBV20-1; j_gene: TRBJ2-5; d_gene: .; abundance: .; CDR3aa: CSARSLETQYF; CDR3nt: TGCAGTGCTAGAAGCCTGGAGACCCAGTACTTC
v_gene: TRBV7-2; j_gene: TRBJ2-1; d_gene: TRBD2; abundance: .; CDR3aa: CASSRAGDWNEQFF; CDR3nt: TGTGCCAGCAGTAGAGCGGGAGACTGGAATGAGCAGTTCTTC
v_gene: TRBV28; j_gene: TRBJ2-7; d_gene: .; abundance: many; CDR3aa: CASSQLAGEQYF; CDR3nt: TGTGCCAGCAGTCAACTAGCCGGCGAGCAGTACTTC
v_gene: TRBV7-2; j_gene: TRBJ2-1; d_gene: .; abundance: .; CDR3aa: CASSPRRSSYNEQFF; CDR3nt: TGTGCCAGCAGCCCGCGACGGAGCTCCTACAATGAGCAGTTCTTC
v_gene: TRBV18; j_gene: TRBJ2-2; d_gene: .; abundance: few; CDR3aa: CASSPRLGNSNTGELFF; CDR3nt: TGTGCCAGCTCACCAAGGCTAGGAAATTCAAACACCGGGGAGCTGTTTTTT
v_gene: TRBV28; j_gene: TRBJ2-4; d_gene: .; abundance: .; CDR3aa: CASKGRENIQYF; CDR3nt: TGTGCCAGCAAGGGCAGGGAAAACATTCAGTACTTC
v_gene: TRBV28; j_gene: TRBJ2-6; d_gene: .; abundance: .; CDR3aa: CASSSGANVLTF; CDR3nt: TGTGCCAGTAGCTCTGGGGCCAACGTCCTGACTTTC
v_gene: TRBV18; j_gene: TRBJ2-7; d_gene: TRBD1; abundance: once; CDR3aa: CASSLSIPGTGTYEQYF; CDR3nt: TGTGCCAGCTCACTTTCAATACCCGGGACAGGGACCTACGAGCAGTACTTC
v_gene: TRBV11-2; j_gene: TRBJ1-6; d_gene: .; abundance: .; CDR3aa: CASSLGSSYNSPLHF; CDR3nt: TGTGCCAGCAGCTTAGGGAGCTCCTATAATTCACCCCTCCACTTT
v_gene: TRBV28; j_gene: TRBJ2-5; d_gene: .; abundance: .; CDR3aa: CASSSSTRDETQYF; CDR3nt: TGTGCCAGCAGTTCGTCTACCCGGGATGAGACCCAGTACTTC
v_gene: TRBV9; j_gene: TRBJ1-2; d_gene: .; abundance: .; CDR3aa: CASSVGGPRGDYGYTF; CDR3nt: TGTGCCAGCAGCGTAGGGGGGCCCAGGGGCGACTATGGCTACACCTTC
v_gene: TRBV18; j_gene: TRBJ2-1; d_gene: TRBD1; abundance: .; CDR3aa: CASSPGQGTEQFF; CDR3nt: TGTGCCAGCTCACCCGGACAGGGGACTGAGCAGTTCTTC
v_gene: TRBV13; j_gene: TRBJ2-7; d_gene: TRBD1; abundance: .; CDR3aa: CASSLPGQGPSYEQYF; CDR3nt: TGTGCCAGCAGCCTCCCGGGACAGGGCCCATCCTACGAGCAGTACTTC
v_gene: TRBV27; j_gene: TRBJ1-5; d_gene: .; abundance: .; CDR3aa: CASSLEVNQPQHF; CDR3nt: TGTGCCAGTTCTCTAGAGGTCAATCAGCCCCAGCATTTT
v_gene: TRBV21-1; j_gene: TRBJ2-3; d_gene: .; abundance: .; CDR3aa: CANRAAGGRADTQYF; CDR3nt: TGTGCAAATAGGGCGGCAGGGGGGCGCGCAGATACGCAGTATTTT
v_gene: TRBV10-3; j_gene: TRBJ2-7; d_gene: TRBD2; abundance: .; CDR3aa: CAISGGLAGAFEQYF; CDR3nt: TGTGCCATCAGTGGGGGACTAGCGGGGGCCTTCGAGCAGTACTTC
v_gene: TRBV7-2; j_gene: TRBJ2-7; d_gene: .; abundance: many; CDR3aa: CASSFGSGPYEQYF; CDR3nt: TGTGCCAGCAGCTTCGGGAGCGGACCCTACGAGCAGTACTTC
v_gene: TRBV6-5; j_gene: TRBJ1-5; d_gene: TRBD1; abundance: .; CDR3aa: CASSRQGDQPQHF; CDR3nt: TGTGCCAGCAGTAGACAGGGGGATCAGCCCCAGCATTTT
v_gene: TRBV5-1; j_gene: TRBJ1-2; d_gene: TRBD1; abundance: .; CDR3aa: CASSLGRDRVYGYTF; CDR3nt: TGCGCCAGCAGCTTGGGCCGGGACAGGGTCTATGGCTACACCTTC
v_gene: TRBV18; j_gene: TRBJ2-3; d_gene: .; abundance: .; CDR3aa: CASSLGAQGTDTQYF; CDR3nt: TGTGCCAGCTCATTGGGGGCCCAAGGCACAGATACGCAGTATTTT
v_gene: TRBV19; j_gene: TRBJ2-2; d_gene: .; abundance: few; CDR3aa: CASRRMGANTGELFF; CDR3nt: TGTGCCAGTCGCAGGATGGGCGCGAACACCGGGGAGCTGTTTTTT
v_gene: TRBV5-1; j_gene: TRBJ2-3; d_gene: TRBD1; abundance: .; CDR3aa: CASSANPGQADTQYF; CDR3nt: TGCGCCAGCAGCGCGAATCCGGGACAGGCAGATACGCAGTATTTT
v_gene: TRBV2; j_gene: TRBJ2-7; d_gene: TRBD1; abundance: .; CDR3aa: CASTSRGHSYEQYF; CDR3nt: TGTGCCAGCACCTCGAGGGGGCACTCCTACGAGCAGTACTTC
v_gene: TRBV2; j_gene: TRBJ1-2; d_gene: .; abundance: .; CDR3aa: CARGRGADGYTF; CDR3nt: TGTGCCAGAGGGCGGGGGGCGGATGGCTACACCTTC
v_gene: TRBV19; j_gene: TRBJ1-2; d_gene: TRBD1; abundance: .; CDR3aa: CASKETGVYGYTF; CDR3nt: TGTGCCAGTAAGGAGACAGGGGTATATGGCTACACCTTC
v_gene: TRBV14; j_gene: TRBJ1-2; d_gene: .; abundance: .; CDR3aa: CASSQETFGQSLYGYTF; CDR3nt: TGTGCCAGCAGCCAAGAGACCTTCGGACAGAGTCTCTATGGCTACACCTTC
v_gene: TRBV6-5; j_gene: TRBJ2-5; d_gene: .; abundance: .; CDR3aa: CASSRGKMETQYF; CDR3nt: TGTGCCAGCAGTAGGGGGAAAATGGAGACCCAGTACTTC
v_gene: TRBV4-3; j_gene: TRBJ1-5; d_gene: .; abundance: many; CDR3aa: CASSQDLQGNQPQHF; CDR3nt: TGCGCCAGCAGCCAAGATCTACAGGGCAATCAGCCCCAGCATTTT
v_gene: TRBV28; j_gene: TRBJ1-1; d_gene: .; abundance: .; CDR3aa: CASSSYRGMNTEAFF; CDR3nt: TGTGCCAGCAGTTCCTACCGGGGTATGAACACTGAAGCTTTCTTT
v_gene: TRBV9; j_gene: TRBJ1-5; d_gene: .; abundance: .; CDR3aa: CASSVGQGINQPQHF; CDR3nt: TGTGCCAGCAGCGTAGGCCAGGGGATAAATCAGCCCCAGCATTTT
v_gene: TRBV7-6; j_gene: TRBJ2-3; d_gene: TRBD2; abundance: .; CDR3aa: CASSLAATSGFFTDTQYF; CDR3nt: TGTGCCAGCAGCTTAGCAGCAACTAGCGGGTTCTTCACAGATACGCAGTATTTT
v_gene: TRBV6-5; j_gene: TRBJ1-5; d_gene: .; abundance: .; CDR3aa: CASCEDKDQPQHF; CDR3nt: TGTGCCAGTTGTGAGGACAAGGATCAGCCCCAGCATTTT